A single sample gave rise to the 28 T cell receptor beta chains below, sequenced in a study of T cells in Graves' hyperthyroidism and ophthalmopathy. Amplified TCR beta CDR3 regions derived from RNA transcripts. Using the HTBI primer set, a first-round RT-PCR was run on the TCR CDR3. A single record per CDR3 protein comes from TCRdb applying MiXCR to the multiplex PCR reads. The sample holds approximately 600,000 distinct CDR3 sequences, around 15% seen once. Sequencing input: blood. The receptors were gathered from a woman in her forties with Graves' ophthalmopathy.

The CDR3 DNA is TGTGCCAGCGGTAGCGGGAGAGGGTCGGAGACCCAGTACTTC. This encodes CASGSGRGSETQYF. V gene TRBV12-3 or TRBV12-4 combines with J gene TRBJ2-5; 9 positions match TRBD2. The CDR3 runs 14 residues. Unmatched junction bases numbered 9, after V lost 8 bases and J lost 5 bases.

This clonotype appeared a few times. The rearrangement uses TRBV4-1 and TRBJ1-2; 7 bases align to TRBD1. Germline V gives CDR1 MGHRA, CDR2 YSYEKL. The CDR3 totals 16 residues. V dropped 1 base and J dropped 7; count of bases not matched to a gene: 12. The CDR3 DNA is TGCGCCAGCAGCCAAGTGAAAGGGGACAGAAGGCCTGGCTACACCTTC. Protein product: CASSQVKGDRRPGYTF.

The chain is built from TRBV13 and TRBJ2-5; possibly TRBD1 for D (6 bases). CDR3 length equals 16 residues. The ends were cut back, 5 bases at V and 0 bases at J, with 16 bases in the middle. CDR1 and CDR2 from the germline V gene are PRHDT and FYEKMQ (reference sequence). This chain's CDR3 is CASSPPWGHDQETQYF. The CDR3 DNA reads TGTGCCAGCAGCCCACCTTGGGGGCACGACCAAGAGACCCAGTACTTC.

The sample holds a few counts of this clonotype. The CDR3 reads CASSIRLVPSYEQYF. CDR3 nucleotide sequence: TGTGCCAGTAGTATTCGGCTAGTCCCTTCCTACGAGCAGTACTTC. The chain links TRBV19 to TRBJ2-7; D is unresolved. Germline-derived CDR1 and CDR2 are LNHDA and SQIVND (reference sequence). Between the trimmed V and J ends, which lost 3 bases and 1 base, there was a span of 13 bases. CDR3 length equals 15 residues.

This clonotype was detected many times. V usage is TRBV6-1 and J usage is TRBJ1-2; TRBD1 is a possible D gene (6 bases). The V gene's germline CDR1 is MNHNS and CDR2 SASEGT. With 4 bases removed from V and 6 bases from J, the gap between germline ends came to 15 bases. This CDR3 is 14 amino acids long. In DNA form, the CDR3 reads TGTGCCAGCAGTGCTTTCCGGGGGCAGGATGGCTACACCTTC. Amino acids: CASSAFRGQDGYTF.

This clonotype was seen many times. The chain employs TRBV28 and TRBJ1-5; D uncertain. Germline V gives CDR1 MDHEN, CDR2 SYDVKM. V dropped 2 bases and J dropped 6 bases, with 5 bases sitting between them. There are 12 residues in the CDR3. CDR3 coding DNA: TGTGCCAGCAGTTTAAGTTTTCAGCCCCAGCATTTT. Its protein product is CASSLSFQPQHF. The variable domain in full, with the rest retrieved from reference TRBV28 and TRBJ1-5, is DVKVTQSSRYLVKRTGEKVFLECVQDMDHENMFWYRQDPGLGLRLIYFSYDVKMKEKGDIPEGYSVSREKKERFSLILESASTNQTSMYLCASSLSFQPQHFGDGTRLSIL.

This clonotype has ten or more counts. The genes are TRBV12-3 or TRBV12-4 and TRBJ1-5, with a weak D call TRBD1 (5 bases). This CDR3 is built from 14 residues. Trimming took off 6 bases at V and 0 bases at J, with 9 bases between the two ends. In DNA form, the CDR3 reads TGTGCCAGCAGCAGTACAGGTAGCAATCAGCCCCAGCATTTT. Encoded protein: CASSSTGSNQPQHF.

This clonotype was seen repeatedly, ten times or more. The chain employs TRBV3-1 and TRBJ2-7; 8 bases are shared with TRBD1. The V gene's germline CDR1 is LGHDT and CDR2 YNNKEL (reference sequence). This CDR3 has 14 amino acids. Trimming removed 5 bases from V and 4 bases from J; junction bases left unmatched: 7. CDR3 in amino acids: CASSIRTGSYEQYF. The DNA of the CDR3 is TGTGCCAGCAGCATACGGACAGGGTCGTACGAGCAGTACTTC.

A few counts support this clonotype. This rearrangement joins TRBV29-1 to TRBJ2-2, with D tentatively TRBD1 (5 bases). The V end was cut by 4 bases, the J end by 1 base, with 10 bases between. Germline V CDR1 and CDR2: SQVTM, ANQGSEA. This CDR3 is built from 14 residues. The CDR3 loop reads CSVGTSQNTGELFF. For the CDR3, the DNA is TGCAGCGTTGGGACATCCCAGAACACCGGGGAGCTGTTTTTT.

V and J are TRBV30 and TRBJ1-2; tentative D call: TRBD1 (6 bases). The CDR3 runs 16 residues. CDR1 and CDR2 (germline): GTSNPN, SVGIG (reference sequence). The germline V and J ends were trimmed by 4 bases and 6 bases, with 24 bases remaining between them. The CDR3 here is CAWNKGGGLWRDGYTF. In DNA, the CDR3 is TGTGCCTGGAACAAGGGAGGGGGACTTTGGAGGGATGGCTACACCTTC.

This clonotype has at least ten counts. V is TRBV11-2 and J is TRBJ2-7; TRBD2 aligns across 10 bases. The CDR3 has 16 residues. Losses at the gene ends were 5 bases for V and 0 bases for J; bases not matched to a gene: 7. In germline, CDR1 is SGHAT, CDR2 FQNNGV. CDR3 region: CASSPRLAGFSYEQYF. The CDR3 bases are TGTGCCAGCAGCCCGCGACTAGCGGGTTTCTCCTACGAGCAGTACTTC.

This clonotype was counted ten times or more. The chain uses TRBV19 and TRBJ1-2; 7 positions match TRBD1. V dropped 2 bases and J dropped 3; count of bases not matched to a gene: 6. The CDR3 is 15 amino acids. Germline values: CDR1 LNHDA, CDR2 SQIVND (reference sequence). CDR3 amino acids: CASSIQGEPYYGYTF. CDR3 DNA: TGTGCCAGTAGTATACAGGGGGAGCCCTACTATGGCTACACCTTC.

A remark on this clonotype: This sequence may be a read error, since a much larger clone differs from it by one base. The CDR3 spells CASSQSGSMAGKLFF. The CDR3 nucleotides read TGTGCCAGCAGCCAAAGCGGGAGTATGGCCGGGAAGCTGTTTTTT. V usage is TRBV12-3 or TRBV12-4 and J usage is TRBJ2-2, with TRBD2 identical over 8 bases. The CDR3 loop spans 15 amino acids.

The sample holds a few counts of this clonotype. The rearrangement uses TRBV7-9 and TRBJ2-3; no reliable D call. CDR1 and CDR2 from the germline V gene are SEHNR and FQNEAQ (reference sequence). The CDR3 contains 14 residues. Trimming pared 8 bases from V and 2 bases from J, leaving 14 bases between. The CDR3 loop is CASRPGASTDTQYF. CDR3 nucleotide sequence: TGTGCCAGCCGCCCAGGTGCTTCCACAGATACGCAGTATTTT.

The V call is TRBV7-9, the J call TRBJ2-7; D possibly corresponds to TRBD1 (5 bases). This CDR3 has 15 residues. Trimming removed 3 bases at V and 0 bases at J, with 12 bases between. Germline CDR1 and CDR2: SEHNR and FQNEAQ (reference sequence). CDR3 residues: CASSFGAGPSYEQYF. CDR3 sequence (DNA): TGTGCCAGCAGCTTTGGGGCAGGGCCCTCCTACGAGCAGTACTTC.

This clonotype was seen many times. This sequence joins TRBV29-1 and TRBJ2-5, with D maybe TRBD2 (6 bases). This CDR3 is built from 15 residues. The ends were cut back, 3 bases at V and 5 bases at J, with 19 bases in the middle. The germline CDR1 and CDR2 sequences are SQVTM and ANQGSEA. CDR3 protein: CSVEGPSGTSETQYF. CDR3 bases: TGCAGCGTTGAGGGTCCGTCCGGGACTTCTGAGACCCAGTACTTC.

This clonotype came up many times. The chain carries TRBV27 and TRBJ2-7, with 8 bases fitting TRBD2. The germline CDR1 and CDR2 sequences are MNHEY and SMNVEV (reference sequence). The CDR3 covers 12 residues. Trimming cost V 9 bases and J 9 bases; bases outside gene matches: 10. The CDR3 DNA reads TGTGCCAGTAGACGGGGGGGAGATCGGCAGTACTTC. Translation: CASRRGGDRQYF.

J is TRBJ2-5 and V is TRBV5-1; 11 nucleotides align to TRBD2. Trimming removed 4 bases from V and 1 base from J; junction bases left unmatched: 3. CDR3 length: 15 amino acids. Germline-derived CDR1 and CDR2 are SGHRS and YFSETQ. DNA of the CDR3: TGCGCCAGCAGCAGACTAGCGGGAAGCCAAGAGACCCAGTACTTC. It is translated as CASSRLAGSQETQYF.

This clonotype was observed many times. This rearrangement joins TRBV10-3 to TRBJ1-5; D is unclear. This CDR3 comprises 14 residues. Germline V CDR1 and CDR2: ENHRY, SYGVKD. V was pared by 3 bases and J by 3 bases, with 9 bases between. CDR3 amino acids: CAISEAGFNQPQHF. CDR3 coding DNA: TGTGCCATCAGTGAAGCAGGTTTCAATCAGCCCCAGCATTTT.

This clonotype showed up just a few times. This rearrangement joins TRBV15 to TRBJ1-1; D gene ambiguous. CDR3 length: 13 residues. In germline, CDR1 is LNHNV, CDR2 YYDKDF (reference sequence). The V end was cut by 1 base, the J end by 5 bases, with 8 bases between. The DNA for the CDR3 is TGTGCCACCAGCAGAGCAAGGGTTACTGAAGCTTTCTTT. Its translation: CATSRARVTEAFF.

In its sample, this clonotype was seen many times. The V call is TRBV29-1, the J call TRBJ2-7; TRBD2 matches 11 bases. This CDR3 contains 16 residues. The V and J ends lost 6 bases and 0 bases, in that order; junction bases with no gene match: 10. Looked up from germline, CDR1 is SQVTM and CDR2 is ANQGSEA. The CDR3 sequence: CSVAGTSGSSSYEQYF. CDR3 nucleotide sequence: TGCAGCGTAGCCGGGACTAGCGGTAGCAGCTCCTACGAGCAGTACTTC.

CDR3 region: CASSRTTVNTEAFF. The DNA of the CDR3 is TGTGCCAGCAGCCGTACGACGGTGAACACTGAAGCTTTCTTT. V usage is TRBV6-1 and J usage is TRBJ1-1; D is uncertain. The length of the CDR3 is 14 residues. The germline V and J ends were trimmed by 6 bases and 0 bases, with 11 bases remaining between them. Germline V lookup: CDR1 MNHNS, CDR2 SASEGT.

This clonotype was counted many times. The chain couples TRBV24-1 to TRBJ1-5; no clear D gene. Trimming removed 4 bases from V and 3 bases from J, with 9 bases in between. Per the germline V gene, CDR1 is KGHDR and CDR2 is SFDVKD. The CDR3 consists of 14 residues. The CDR3, as DNA: TGTGCCACCAGTGACCGTTGGGACAATCAGCCCCAGCATTTT. It specifies CATSDRWDNQPQHF.

The table lists this clonotype with many counts. The gene calls are TRBV4-1 and TRBJ2-2; 14 bases match TRBD2. CDR3 length equals 18 residues. Germline values: CDR1 MGHRA, CDR2 YSYEKL. Trimming cost V 1 base and J 5 bases; bases outside gene matches: 6. DNA for the CDR3: TGCGCCAGCAGCCAAGTGGGACTAGCGGGAGCTTTAACCGGGGAGCTGTTTTTT. It yields the protein CASSQVGLAGALTGELFF.

This clonotype has ten or more counts. The genes are TRBV7-9 and TRBJ2-7; D remains unclear. The CDR3 runs 11 residues. The germline V gene encodes CDR1 SEHNR and CDR2 FQNEAQ (reference sequence). Trimming removed 4 bases from V and 3 bases from J, with 4 bases in between. The CDR3 protein is CASSSDYEQYF. The CDR3 nucleotides are TGTGCCAGCAGCTCGGACTACGAGCAGTACTTC.

The genes are TRBV11-2 and TRBJ2-7, with 9 bases aligning to TRBD1. This CDR3 has 13 amino acids. Losses at the gene ends were 7 bases for V and 5 bases for J; bases not matched to a gene: 6. Per germline, CDR1 SGHAT and CDR2 FQNNGV. The CDR3 DNA reads as TGTGCCAGCATCCTGGACAGGGGCAACGAGCAGTACTTC. Its translation is CASILDRGNEQYF.

This clonotype was seen more than once but under ten times. The rearrangement links TRBV27 to TRBJ2-7; a weak D match, TRBD2 (6 bases). Trimming took 5 bases from V and 7 from J, leaving 15 bases between them. This CDR3 spans 13 amino acids. Germline values: CDR1 MNHEY, CDR2 SMNVEV (reference sequence). CDR3 loop: CASSPAGFGEQYF. CDR3 nucleotides: TGTGCCAGCAGTCCGGCGGGATTTGGGGAGCAGTACTTC.

This clonotype has at least ten counts. This chain links TRBV28 with TRBJ2-7, with D possibly matching TRBD1 (5 bases). The CDR3 sequence is 13 residues long. CDR1 MDHEN and CDR2 SYDVKM come from the germline V gene. With 3 bases removed from V and 6 bases from J, the gap between germline ends came to 12 bases. The CDR3 DNA reads as TGTGCCAGCAGTTTGGGCAGGGTCTTCGAGCAGTACTTC. Its translation is CASSLGRVFEQYF. Full variable domain (outside the CDR3, taken from reference TRBV28 and TRBJ2-7): DVKVTQSSRYLVKRTGEKVFLECVQDMDHENMFWYRQDPGLGLRLIYFSYDVKMKEKGDIPEGYSVSREKKERFSLILESASTNQTSMYLCASSLGRVFEQYFGPGTRLTVT.